A selection of T cell receptor beta chains follows, all from one sample in a study of T-cell reconstitution after alpha-beta-depleted transplantation in children. TCRdb recomputed calls from the PCR reads with MiXCR, one row per CDR3 protein. The sample lists around 300,000 distinct CDR3 sequences, approximately 23% occurring once. This material consisted of PBMCs, mostly from graft donor cells, taken 180 days after TCRalphabeta/CD19-depleted stem cell transplant. The source of these receptors is a male patient aged 10 to 17 who had a stem cell transplant for acute lymphoblastic leukemia, so the T cells may come from the graft donor. CDR3s include the opening cysteine and the closing phenylalanine or tryptophan. The D gene is left open where the match is weak. The listing skips clone size in some rows; elsewhere it reads once, few, many or a size class.

cdr3_length,v_call,j_call,d_call,clone_size,cdr3_aa,cdr3_nt
16,TRBV4-2,TRBJ2-3,TRBD2,few,CASSPGTSGVLDTQYF,TGTGCCAGCAGCCCGGGGACTAGCGGGGTTCTAGATACGCAGTATTTT
13,TRBV12-3/TRBV12-4,TRBJ2-1,.,.,CASSLTGASEQFF,TGTGCCAGCAGTTTAACGGGCGCGAGTGAGCAGTTCTTC
17,TRBV4-2,TRBJ1-5,.,.,CASSQVFEVMGNQPQHF,TGTGCCAGCAGCCAAGTCTTTGAGGTTATGGGCAATCAGCCCCAGCATTTT
15,TRBV3-1,TRBJ1-2,TRBD1,few,CASSPETGSNYGYTF,TGTGCCAGCAGCCCCGAGACAGGGAGCAACTATGGCTACACCTTC
16,TRBV5-1,TRBJ1-3,.,.,CASSTDVLLSGNTIYF,TGCGCCAGCAGCACGGACGTCCTACTCTCTGGAAACACCATATATTTT
15,TRBV7-9,TRBJ2-7,TRBD1,few,CASSYTDRKDYEQYF,TGTGCCAGCAGCTATACGGACAGGAAGGACTACGAGCAGTACTTC
16,TRBV20-1,TRBJ2-3,TRBD2,few,CSARLTSGPYTDTQYF,TGCAGTGCTAGATTGACTAGCGGCCCTTACACAGATACGCAGTATTTT
15,TRBV12-3/TRBV12-4,TRBJ2-7,TRBD1,.,CASSYLGTGPYEQYF,TGTGCCAGCAGCTATCTCGGGACAGGGCCTTACGAGCAGTACTTC
15,TRBV20-1,TRBJ2-1,.,.,CSARGAVSSYNEQFF,TGCAGTGCTAGGGGAGCTGTGAGCTCCTACAATGAGCAGTTCTTC
15,TRBV12-3/TRBV12-4,TRBJ2-2,TRBD2,few,CAWLMRLAGGGELFF,TGTGCCTGGCTCATGAGACTAGCGGGAGGCGGGGAGCTGTTTTTT
14,TRBV14,TRBJ2-7,TRBD1,.,CASTRGDRVYEQYF,TGTGCCAGCACCAGGGGGGACAGGGTCTACGAGCAGTACTTC
14,TRBV20-1,TRBJ1-1,TRBD1,.,CSARPGQGATEAFF,TGCAGTGCTAGACCCGGACAGGGGGCCACTGAAGCTTTCTTT
15,TRBV20-1,TRBJ2-3,.,few,CSAREAAVPTDTQYF,TGCAGTGCTAGAGAGGCAGCTGTCCCCACAGATACGCAGTATTTT
13,TRBV3-1,TRBJ2-5,.,.,CASIHRTEQTQYF,TGTGCCAGCATCCACCGGACAGAGCAGACCCAGTACTTC
15,TRBV20-1,TRBJ1-1,.,once,CSAISWSQGGLEAFF,TGCAGTGCAATCTCCTGGTCACAGGGAGGGCTTGAAGCTTTCTTT
13,TRBV7-3,TRBJ2-3,.,few,CASGGQVGDTQYF,TGTGCCAGCGGGGGCCAGGTGGGAGATACGCAGTATTTT
15,TRBV7-8,TRBJ2-7,TRBD2,.,CASSPWTRVSYEQYF,TGTGCCAGCAGCCCCTGGACTAGGGTCTCCTACGAGCAGTACTTC
13,TRBV5-5,TRBJ2-3,.,many,CASSPQMSDTQYF,TGTGCCAGCAGCCCACAAATGTCAGATACGCAGTATTTT
12,TRBV29-1,TRBJ2-1,TRBD2,.,CSDRTSGRETRF,TGCAGCGACCGGACTAGCGGGAGAGAGACTAGGTTC
18,TRBV7-6,TRBJ2-1,.,.,CASSLALRGGKSYNEQFF,TGTGCCAGCAGCTTAGCGCTAAGGGGGGGGAAATCCTACAATGAGCAGTTCTTC
15,TRBV15,TRBJ2-2,.,.,CATSRGRENTGELFF,TGTGCCACCAGCAGAGGCAGGGAGAACACCGGGGAGCTGTTTTTT
15,TRBV12-3/TRBV12-4,TRBJ1-1,.,.,CASSSPTGLNTEAFF,TGTGCCAGCAGTTCCCCGACAGGACTGAACACTGAAGCTTTCTTT
13,TRBV12-3/TRBV12-4,TRBJ1-1,.,few,CASSFHWGGEAFF,TGTGCCAGCAGTTTTCACTGGGGCGGTGAAGCTTTCTTT
13,TRBV5-1,TRBJ2-7,TRBD2,few,CASSSGLAGEQYF,TGCGCCAGCAGCTCAGGACTAGCTGGAGAGCAGTACTTC
13,TRBV5-1,TRBJ2-2,.,.,CASRWQRTGELFF,TGCGCCAGCAGGTGGCAGAGAACCGGGGAGCTGTTTTTT
12,TRBV5-1,TRBJ2-5,.,few,CASSLKGQTQYF,TGCGCCAGCAGCTTGAAGGGCCAGACCCAGTACTTC
15,TRBV7-6,TRBJ2-5,.,.,CASSLSGGVHETQYF,TGTGCCAGCAGCTTATCCGGGGGAGTACATGAGACCCAGTACTTC
14,TRBV15,TRBJ2-1,.,few,CATSSPPLANEQFF,TGTGCCACCAGCAGTCCTCCTTTAGCAAATGAGCAGTTCTTC
14,TRBV25-1,TRBJ1-2,.,few,CASSDTGGANGYTF,TGTGCCAGCAGTGATACCGGGGGCGCCAATGGCTACACCTTC
15,TRBV5-1,TRBJ2-7,.,.,CASSLGLGLDYEQYF,TGCGCCAGCAGCTTGGGGTTGGGACTCGACTACGAGCAGTACTTC
16,TRBV7-8,TRBJ1-1,.,.,CASSPRSQGMRTEAFF,TGTGCCAGCAGCCCCCGCAGTCAGGGGATGCGCACTGAAGCTTTCTTT
14,TRBV20-1,TRBJ1-3,.,few,CSARETHSGNTIYF,TGCAGTGCTAGAGAGACACACTCTGGAAACACCATATATTTT
15,TRBV6-5,TRBJ2-7,.,.,CASSYLEGITYEQYF,TGTGCCAGCAGTTATCTTGAGGGAATTACCTACGAGCAGTACTTC
15,TRBV20-1,TRBJ2-2,.,few,CSARRQATSGGELFF,TGCAGTGCTAGAAGACAGGCTACCTCAGGCGGGGAGCTGTTTTTT
22,TRBV3-1,TRBJ2-2,TRBD2,few,CASSQFPLRLAGSLPNTGELFF,TGTGCCAGCAGCCAATTCCCCCTTCGCCTAGCGGGCTCCCTCCCCAACACCGGGGAGCTGTTTTTT
12,TRBV7-9,TRBJ2-7,.,few,CASSFGDVQKYF,TGTGCCAGCAGTTTCGGAGACGTCCAGAAGTACTTC
15,TRBV3-1,TRBJ2-3,TRBD1,.,CASSPGGYRGDTQYF,TGTGCCAGCAGCCCAGGGGGCTATCGGGGAGATACGCAGTATTTT
14,TRBV25-1,TRBJ1-3,.,few,CASGWGGTGNTIYF,TGTGCCAGCGGATGGGGGGGGACTGGAAACACCATATATTTT
17,TRBV5-1,TRBJ2-1,.,few,CASSLRAGGNSYNEQFF,TGCGCCAGCAGCTTGAGGGCCGGGGGAAACTCCTACAATGAGCAGTTCTTC
19,TRBV7-3,TRBJ1-1,.,.,CASSVQKLTEGFRNTEAFF,TGTGCCAGCAGTGTCCAGAAATTAACGGAGGGCTTTCGGAACACTGAAGCTTTCTTT
19,TRBV21-1,TRBJ2-7,.,few,CASSKSASGGLAGAGEQYF,TGTGCCAGCAGCAAATCGGCTTCCGGTGGACTAGCGGGAGCGGGTGAGCAGTACTTC
12,TRBV5-1,TRBJ2-7,.,few,CASSMSFYEQYF,TGCGCCAGCAGCATGTCCTTCTACGAGCAGTACTTC
12,TRBV27,TRBJ2-1,.,few,CASSTGFNEQFF,TGTGCCAGCAGTACAGGGTTCAATGAGCAGTTCTTC
14,TRBV7-8,TRBJ1-2,.,.,CASSIDGAAYGYTF,TGTGCCAGCAGCATCGATGGGGCAGCTTATGGCTACACCTTC
14,TRBV27,TRBJ1-6,TRBD1,few,CASSFGQGQSPLHF,TGTGCCAGCAGTTTCGGGCAGGGACAGTCACCCCTCCACTTT
17,TRBV5-1,TRBJ1-2,.,.,CASSNGYQVPLDYGYTF,TGCGCCAGCAGCAACGGTTACCAGGTCCCCTTGGACTATGGCTACACCTTC
16,TRBV7-7,TRBJ2-7,TRBD2,.,CASSITQRDRLYEQYF,TGTGCCAGCAGCATCACCCAGCGGGACCGCCTCTACGAGCAGTACTTC
13,TRBV29-1,TRBJ2-4,TRBD1,.,CSVVGDRENIQYF,TGCAGCGTTGTAGGGGACAGGGAAAACATTCAGTACTTC
18,TRBV7-6,TRBJ2-7,TRBD2,.,CASSLVSFGTSAAYEQYF,TGTGCCAGCAGCTTAGTAAGCTTTGGGACTAGCGCAGCCTACGAGCAGTACTTC